Here is one TCR beta chain with its context. The sample originates from a study of CD8 T cells in Susac syndrome. Trimming shortened V by 2 bases and J by 1 base, and 8 bases separated the two germline ends. CDR1 and CDR2 from the germline V gene are MGHDK and SYGVNS. This CDR3 is 14 amino acids long. The RNA input was roughly 0.45 to 1 ug, and it was reverse transcribed with random hexamers. TCRdb re-called the immunoSEQ multiplex PCR reads with MiXCR, one entry per CDR3 protein. This table holds about 150,000 distinct CDR3 sequences, 95% found once. Sequenced material: CD4+ T cells from PBMCs. The receptor's source is a human donor with Susac syndrome. The chain joins TRBV25-1 to TRBJ2-5; tentative D call: TRBD2 (7 bases). The CDR3 loop reads CASSEGGAQETQYF. Here the CDR3 DNA reads TGTGCCAGCAGTGAAGGGGGGGCCCAAGAGACCCAGTACTTC.